This TCR beta chain was obtained from a study of PD-1 blockade in mismatch repair-deficient tumors. The data were produced by immunoSEQ multiplex PCR, yet TCRdb's version contains in-frame clones alone and is incomplete. The table lists some 120,000 clones, around 86% of them singletons, with roughly 13% in the top ten. PCR or immunohistochemistry showed mismatch repair deficiency in every enrolled patient. Sequenced material: peripheral blood, taken 44 weeks after starting pembrolizumab. The TCR comes from an adult with mismatch repair-deficient cancer.

CDR3 sequence (DNA): TGTGCCAGCAGCGAAGACAGCCTCTCTGGAAACACCATATATTTT. It yields the protein CASSEDSLSGNTIYF. The J gene is TRBJ1-3, the V gene TRBV13, with D perhaps TRBD1 (5 bases). The CDR3 is made up of 15 amino acids. V lost 5 bases to trimming and J lost 0 bases, with 11 bases between them. Germline CDR1 is PRHDT and CDR2 is FYEKMQ (reference sequence).